What follows is one T cell receptor (beta chain) and its context. An amount of RNA that ranged from roughly 0.45 to 1 ug was reverse transcribed with random hexamers. Via MiXCR, TCRdb re-called the immunoSEQ multiplex PCR reads, giving one row per CDR3 protein. Seen here are more than 250,000 distinct CDR3 sequences, 92% observed once, and the top ten hold about 0.07%. These data come from a study of CD8 T cells in Susac syndrome. The germline V gene has CDR1 SGHNT and CDR2 YYREEE (reference sequence). The V end was cut by 5 bases, the J end by 8 bases, with 30 bases between. This CDR3 comprises 18 residues. TEMRA cells were FACS-enriched, while CD8+ and CD4+ T cells were negatively isolated.

The TCR sequence derives from a human donor with multiple sclerosis. This chain joins TRBV5-4 and TRBJ2-3; D is possibly TRBD1 or TRBD2 (6 bases each). Sequenced material: CD4+ T cells from PBMCs. The CDR3 bases are TGTGCCAGCAGTTTAAAAGAGACTAGGACAATCAAAGGGGGTACGCAGTATTTT. This sequence encodes CASSLKETRTIKGGTQYF.